The clone carrying this T cell receptor (beta chain) was found a few times. Its antigen remains unknown. The germline gives CDR1 LGHNA, CDR2 YNFKEQ. The CDR3 is made up of 20 amino acids. V gave up 4 bases and J gave up 0 bases; unmatched junction bases: 15. These data come from a study of T-cell reconstitution after alpha-beta-depleted transplantation in children. Library preparation (for TCRbeta) was performed with unique molecular identifiers. TCRdb analysed the PCR reads with MiXCR anew, one entry per CDR3 protein. The profile shows some 450,000 distinct CDR3 sequences, around two fifths of them singletons. General study results and limits: Recipient T cells and thymic progenitors that survived gave rise to the high TCRbeta diversity observed at day 60 in some patients. Expanded graft clones numbering several hundred reportedly gave rise to alpha-beta T cells about two months after transplant.

The receptor comes from a girl aged 2 to 9 with aplastic anemia, due to receive a stem cell transplant. This sample comprised PBMCs, obtained before TCRalphabeta/CD19-depleted stem cell transplant. The rearrangement joins TRBV4-2 to TRBJ1-5; 10 nucleotides match TRBD1. CDR3 loop: CASSPGQGVTLVNSNQPQHF. The DNA of the CDR3 is TGTGCCAGCAGCCCCGGACAGGGGGTTACGTTAGTTAATAGCAATCAGCCCCAGCATTTT.